The present T cell receptor (beta chain) was sequenced within a study of OX40 agonist ivuxolimab in advanced cancers. The data were produced by immunoSEQ multiplex PCR, yet TCRdb's version contains in-frame clones alone and is incomplete. The sample consists of 100,000 to 130,000 clones, approximately 90% of them appearing once. With V trimmed by 5 bases and J by 5 bases, 9 bases remained unmatched. The CDR3 runs 15 residues. CDR1 and CDR2 from the germline V gene are MNHEY and SMNVEV (reference sequence). The sample consisted of CD4+ or CD8+ T cells sorted from blood, taken in a trial of the OX40 agonist ivuxolimab. The rearrangement links TRBV27 to TRBJ2-5; TRBD2 agrees at 9 bases. This TCR was sampled from an adult with an advanced solid tumor such as melanoma, head and neck, liver or kidney cancer. The CDR3 here is CASSPVAGVEETQYF. Written as DNA, the CDR3 is TGTGCCAGCAGTCCAGTAGCGGGAGTGGAGGAGACCCAGTACTTC.